The clone carrying this T cell receptor beta chain was recorded a few times. This sample is drawn from a study of CD8+ T cells in alopecia areata. Once RNA had been extracted, it was reverse transcribed into cDNA to act as the sequencing template. Sequencing was performed with immunoSEQ multiplex PCR; in TCRdb, only in-frame clones are kept and a portion is missing. The sample lists 140,000 or so clones, 62% occurring once. There are 15 residues in the CDR3. Germline V gene sequence: CDR1 LNHNV, CDR2 YYDKDF (reference sequence). V lost 0 bases to trimming and J lost 5 bases; unmatched junction nucleotides: 2.

Input material: CD8+ T cells sorted from blood. This chain joins TRBV15 and TRBJ2-2, with 8 bases matching TRBD2. The TCR originated in a human donor in good health. Here the CDR3 reads CATSRETSGTGELFF. The CDR3 DNA is TGTGCCACCAGCAGAGAAACTAGCGGTACCGGGGAGCTGTTTTTT.